This T cell receptor (beta chain) was retrieved from a study of early T cells in non-severe SARS-CoV-2 infection. Study context: With bulk RNA from unsorted whole blood as input, sequencing yielded unpaired chains. Findings and caveats of the study: Anti-spike CD8 responses were favored by VDJdb matching, which missed private and CD4 specificities.

The V end was cut by 6 bases, the J end by 3 bases, with 15 bases between. CDR3 length: 14 residues. Per the germline V gene, CDR1 is MNHEY and CDR2 is SVGAGI. Unique molecular identifiers tagged individual cDNA molecules. TCRdb processed the 5' RACE reads anew with MiXCR; each CDR3 protein has one entry. The repertoire has some 28,000 distinct CDR3 sequences, roughly a tenth of them found once; the top ten carry roughly 15%. This clonotype was recorded at least ten times. Antigen unknown. The sample comprised whole blood. The clonotype was recovered from an adult who was a healthcare worker with PCR-confirmed SARS-CoV-2 infection or an uninfected control (not recorded which). This chain joins TRBV6-5 and TRBJ2-7; perhaps TRBD1 as D (5 bases). The CDR3 nucleotides are TGTGCCAGCAGCTTCGACAGATTATACTACGAGCAGTACTTC. Its translation is CASSFDRLYYEQYF.